This T cell receptor beta chain was sequenced during a study of graft-versus-host responses after intestinal transplantation. TCRdb's table, derived via immunoSEQ multiplex PCR, lists solely in-frame clones and lacks some. The data show 9,500 to 15,000 clones, about four fifths seen once. This CDR3 has 15 residues. Germline V gene lookup returns CDR1 LNHDA and CDR2 SQIVND (reference sequence). V dropped 7 bases and J dropped 5; count of bases not matched to a gene: 13. The origin of this receptor is a human patient who received an intestinal transplant, so some T cells may come from the graft donor. The material sequenced was PBMCs, taken about 130 days after transplant. The genes are TRBV19 and TRBJ1-1; 7 positions match TRBD1. CDR3 in amino acids: CASTQSLQGWTEAFF. In DNA form, the CDR3 reads TGTGCCAGTACCCAATCATTACAGGGGTGGACTGAAGCTTTCTTT.